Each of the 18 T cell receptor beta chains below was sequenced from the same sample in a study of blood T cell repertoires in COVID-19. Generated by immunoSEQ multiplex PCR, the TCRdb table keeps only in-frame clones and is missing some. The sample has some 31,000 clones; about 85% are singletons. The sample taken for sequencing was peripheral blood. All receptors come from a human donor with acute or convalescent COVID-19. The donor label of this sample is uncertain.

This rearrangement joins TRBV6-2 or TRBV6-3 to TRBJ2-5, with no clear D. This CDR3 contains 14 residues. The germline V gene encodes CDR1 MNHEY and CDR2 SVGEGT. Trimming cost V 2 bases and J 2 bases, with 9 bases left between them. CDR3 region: CASSYSDRQETQYF. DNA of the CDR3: TGTGCCAGCAGTTACAGCGACCGACAAGAGACCCAGTACTTC.

CDR3 bases: TGTGCCGGTGGGGCGGGAGCGGGAGTGGCCTACAATGAGCAGTTCTTC. It specifies CAGGAGAGVAYNEQFF. J is TRBJ2-1 and V is TRBV9; TRBD2 matches 8 bases. The germline V gene encodes CDR1 SGDLS and CDR2 YYNGEE. The V segment lost 10 bases and the J segment 2 bases; nucleotides outside the gene matches: 14. The CDR3 loop spans 16 amino acids.

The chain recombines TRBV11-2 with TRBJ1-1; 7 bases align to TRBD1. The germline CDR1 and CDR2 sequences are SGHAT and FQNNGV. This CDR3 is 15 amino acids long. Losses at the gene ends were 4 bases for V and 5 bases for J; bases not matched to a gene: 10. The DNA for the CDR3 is TGTGCCAGCAGCTCCCTACGACAGGGATATACTGAAGCTTTCTTT. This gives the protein CASSSLRQGYTEAFF.

The CDR3 spells CASSVSGGLYNEQFF. CDR3 nucleotide sequence: TGTGCCAGCAGCGTTAGCGGGGGCCTCTACAATGAGCAGTTCTTC. V usage is TRBV9 and J usage is TRBJ2-1; 9 positions agree with TRBD2. CDR1 is SGDLS and CDR2 is YYNGEE in the germline V gene. The J segment lost 3 bases and the V segment lost 2 bases, leaving 3 bases of the junction unmatched. The CDR3 length is 15 residues.

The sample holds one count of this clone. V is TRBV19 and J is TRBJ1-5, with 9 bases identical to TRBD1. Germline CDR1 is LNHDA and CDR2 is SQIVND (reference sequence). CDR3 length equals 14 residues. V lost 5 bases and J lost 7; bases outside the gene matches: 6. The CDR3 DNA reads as TGTGCCAGTAGTCTCTGGACAGGGGACCAGCCCCAGCATTTT. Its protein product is CASSLWTGDQPQHF.

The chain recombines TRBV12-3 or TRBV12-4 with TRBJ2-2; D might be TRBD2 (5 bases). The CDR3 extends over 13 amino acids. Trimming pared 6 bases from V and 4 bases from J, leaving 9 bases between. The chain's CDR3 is CASRPTSTGELFF. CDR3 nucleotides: TGTGCCAGCAGACCAACTAGCACCGGGGAGCTGTTTTTT.

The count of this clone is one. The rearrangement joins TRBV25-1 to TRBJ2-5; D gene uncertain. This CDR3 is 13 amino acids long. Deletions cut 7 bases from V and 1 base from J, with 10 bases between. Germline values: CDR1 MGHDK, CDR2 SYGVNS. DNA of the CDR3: TGTGCCAGCATATCGACAACCCAAGAGACCCAGTACTTC. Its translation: CASISTTQETQYF.

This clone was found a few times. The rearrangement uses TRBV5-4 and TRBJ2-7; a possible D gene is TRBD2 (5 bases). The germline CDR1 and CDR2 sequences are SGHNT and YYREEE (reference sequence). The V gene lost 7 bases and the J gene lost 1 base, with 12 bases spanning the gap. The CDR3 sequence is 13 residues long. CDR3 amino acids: CASGVRGSYEQYF. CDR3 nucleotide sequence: TGTGCCAGCGGAGTACGGGGATCCTACGAGCAGTACTTC.

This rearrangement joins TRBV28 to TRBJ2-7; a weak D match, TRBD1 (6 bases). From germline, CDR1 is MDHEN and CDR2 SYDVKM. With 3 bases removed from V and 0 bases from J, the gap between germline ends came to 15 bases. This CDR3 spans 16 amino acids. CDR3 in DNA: TGTGCCAGCAGTTTTCTCACCGGGACATCCTCCTACGAGCAGTACTTC. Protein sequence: CASSFLTGTSSYEQYF.

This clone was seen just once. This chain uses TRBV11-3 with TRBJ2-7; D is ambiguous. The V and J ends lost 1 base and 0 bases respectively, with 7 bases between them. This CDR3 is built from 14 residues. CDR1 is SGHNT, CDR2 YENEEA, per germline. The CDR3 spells CASSLAVSSYEQYF. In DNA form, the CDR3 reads TGTGCCAGCAGCTTAGCTGTGAGCTCCTACGAGCAGTACTTC. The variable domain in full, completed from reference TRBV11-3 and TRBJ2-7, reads EAGVVQSPRYKIIEKKQPVAFWCNPISGHNTLYWYLQNLGQGPELLIRYENEEAVDDSQLPKDRFSAERLKGVDSTLKIQPAELGDSAVYLCASSLAVSSYEQYFGPGTRLTVT.

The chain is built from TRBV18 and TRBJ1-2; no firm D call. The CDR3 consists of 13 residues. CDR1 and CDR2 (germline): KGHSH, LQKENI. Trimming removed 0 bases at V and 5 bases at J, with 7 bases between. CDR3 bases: TGTGCCAGCTCACCACCGGTCGGTTATGGCTACACCTTC. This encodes CASSPPVGYGYTF.

CDR3: CASSQHDPRRGYGYTF. For the CDR3, the DNA is TGTGCCAGCAGCCAGCACGACCCACGACGGGGCTATGGCTACACCTTC. The genes are TRBV3-1 (or the pseudogene TRBV3-2) and TRBJ1-2, with unresolved D. The germline V gene encodes CDR1 LGHDT and CDR2 YNNKEL (reference sequence). CDR3 length: 16 amino acids. V was cut by 3 bases and J by 4 bases, with 18 bases left in between.

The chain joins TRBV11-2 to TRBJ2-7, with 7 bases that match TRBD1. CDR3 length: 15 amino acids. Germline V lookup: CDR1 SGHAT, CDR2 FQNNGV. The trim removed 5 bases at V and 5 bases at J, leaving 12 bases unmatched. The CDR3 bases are TGTGCCAGCAGCCGGGGAGACAGGGTAGGGAACGAGCAGTACTTC. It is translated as CASSRGDRVGNEQYF.

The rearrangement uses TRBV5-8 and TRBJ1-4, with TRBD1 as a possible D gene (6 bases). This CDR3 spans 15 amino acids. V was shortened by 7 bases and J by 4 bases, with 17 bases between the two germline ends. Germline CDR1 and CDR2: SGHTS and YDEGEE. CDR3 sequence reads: CASVPSGTNNEKLFF. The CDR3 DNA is TGTGCCAGCGTTCCTAGCGGGACAAATAATGAAAAACTGTTTTTT. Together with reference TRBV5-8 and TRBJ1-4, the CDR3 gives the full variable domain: EAGVTQSPTHLIKTRGQQATLRCSPISGHTSVYWYQQALGLGLQFLLWYDEGEERNRGNFPPRFSGRQFPNYSSELNVNALELEDSALYLCASVPSGTNNEKLFFGSGTQLSVL.

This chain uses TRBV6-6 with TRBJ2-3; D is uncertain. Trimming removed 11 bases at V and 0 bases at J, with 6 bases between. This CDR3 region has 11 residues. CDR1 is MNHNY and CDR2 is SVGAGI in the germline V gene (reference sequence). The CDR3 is CAVHSTDTQYF. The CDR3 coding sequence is TGTGCCGTTCATAGCACAGATACGCAGTATTTT.

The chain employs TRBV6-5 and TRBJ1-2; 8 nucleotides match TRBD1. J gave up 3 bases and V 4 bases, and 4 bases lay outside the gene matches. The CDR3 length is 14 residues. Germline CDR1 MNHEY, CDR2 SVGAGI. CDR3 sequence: CASSSLQGDYGYTF. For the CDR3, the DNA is TGTGCCAGCAGTTCCTTACAGGGGGACTATGGCTACACCTTC.

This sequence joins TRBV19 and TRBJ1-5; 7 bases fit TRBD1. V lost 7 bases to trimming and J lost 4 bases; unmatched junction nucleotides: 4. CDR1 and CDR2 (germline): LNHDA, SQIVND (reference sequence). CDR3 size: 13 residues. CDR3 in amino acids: CASNRDRNQPQHF. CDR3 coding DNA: TGTGCCAGTAACCGGGACAGAAATCAGCCCCAGCATTTT.

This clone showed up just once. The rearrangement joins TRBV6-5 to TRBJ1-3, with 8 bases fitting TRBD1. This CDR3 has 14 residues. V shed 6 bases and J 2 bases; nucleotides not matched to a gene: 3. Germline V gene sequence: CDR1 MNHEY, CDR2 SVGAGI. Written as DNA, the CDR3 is TGTGCCAGCAGATCGACAGGGGCTGGAAACACCATATATTTT. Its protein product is CASRSTGAGNTIYF.